This TCR beta chain appears in the sequencing data of a study of T cell repertoires in cytomegalovirus infection. Study-wide context: Recently identified HLA-C-restricted CMV epitopes were used, and well-studied HLA-B-restricted CMV epitopes were used as well. Both CMV infection and a matching HLA type were indicated by public TCR beta signatures.

Using its own MiXCR run on the reads, TCRdb lists one record per CDR3 protein. The sample includes about 180,000 distinct CDR3 sequences, about 20% of them seen just once. Points on this clonotype: The antigen is unknown.

The V gene end was trimmed by 6 bases and the J gene end by 2 bases; junction bases not matched to a gene: 6. The CDR3 runs 15 residues. Germline-derived CDR1 and CDR2 are MNHNS and SASEGT. Study-level findings and limits: The study found HLA-C-restricted CMV-specific TCR beta clonotypes dominating the ex vivo response. Based on cumulative public TCR beta family frequency, carriers of CMV plus the relevant HLA were identified.

This sequence originates from a human donor in good health (CMV status not recorded). Some clones in this sample may be carry-over from other donors' samples. The sample in question was CD8+ T cells from cultured PBMCs, obtained from culture after CMV antigen stimulation. The chain combines TRBV6-1 with TRBJ1-5; TRBD1 matches 8 bases. The CDR3, as DNA: TGTGCCAGCAGGGAACAGGGGGAGGGCAATCAGCCCCAGCATTTT. Protein product: CASREQGEGNQPQHF.